The 29 T cell receptor beta chains below were found in one sample sequenced in a study of blood T cell repertoires in COVID-19. TCRdb's table, derived via immunoSEQ multiplex PCR, lists solely in-frame clones and lacks some. The sample has some 180,000 clones; approximately 85% are singletons. Sequenced sample: peripheral blood. These TCRs come from an older woman with acute or convalescent COVID-19.

The chain employs TRBV28 and TRBJ1-2, with no clear D. Trimming pared 3 bases from V and 5 bases from J, leaving 4 bases between. This CDR3 has 11 amino acids. Germline CDR1 is MDHEN and CDR2 is SYDVKM. CDR3 loop: CASSLSYGYTF. CDR3 in DNA: TGTGCCAGCAGTTTGTCTTATGGCTACACCTTC.

Comments on this clone: This sample also contains other DNA sequences that code for the same CDR3. The chain employs TRBV11-2 and TRBJ1-6, with 8 bases fitting TRBD1. The germline V gene has CDR1 SGHAT and CDR2 FQNNGV. This CDR3 has 15 amino acids. Trimming took 5 bases from V and 5 from J; bases not matched to a gene: 5. CDR3 nucleotide sequence: TGTGCCAGCAGCCTGACGACAGGGGATAATTCACCCCTCCACTTT. Encoded protein: CASSLTTGDNSPLHF.

The CDR3 protein is CASSWTGGGNEQFF. CDR3 sequence (DNA): TGCGCCAGCAGCTGGACAGGGGGCGGGAATGAGCAGTTCTTC. The chain joins TRBV5-1 to TRBJ2-1, with 11 bases that match TRBD1. CDR1 is SGHRS and CDR2 is YFSETQ in the germline V gene. This CDR3 comprises 14 residues. Trimming removed 3 bases from V and 7 bases from J; junction bases left unmatched: 3.

The rearrangement links TRBV28 to TRBJ2-5; 11 bases line up with TRBD1. The junction had 5 bases not matched to a gene; V was cut back by 5 bases and J by 6 bases. The germline V gene encodes CDR1 MDHEN and CDR2 SYDVKM. The CDR3 sequence is 14 residues long. The CDR3 DNA is TGTGCCAGCAGTCGGGACAGGGGGAGAAAGACCCAGTACTTC. Translating it yields CASSRDRGRKTQYF.

This clone was seen just once. This rearrangement joins TRBV11-3 to TRBJ1-4, with D perhaps matching TRBD1 (6 bases). Germline V lookup: CDR1 SGHNT, CDR2 YENEEA. V was trimmed by 5 bases and J by 1 base, leaving 17 bases between them. The CDR3 totals 17 residues. CDR3 region: CASSRKDSRITNEKLFF. The CDR3 DNA reads TGTGCCAGCAGCCGCAAGGACAGCCGGATAACTAATGAAAAACTGTTTTTT.

This clone has a handful of counts. V usage is TRBV28 and J usage is TRBJ1-2; D possibly corresponds to TRBD1 (5 bases). The CDR3 contains 13 residues. Germline values: CDR1 MDHEN, CDR2 SYDVKM. The germline V and J ends were trimmed by 5 bases and 4 bases, with 11 bases remaining between them. Here the CDR3 reads CASSLDSLYGYTF. For the CDR3, the DNA is TGTGCCAGCAGTCTCGACAGCCTCTATGGCTACACCTTC.

The chain uses TRBV6-6 and TRBJ1-5, with TRBD1 as a possible D gene (6 bases). Germline-derived CDR1 and CDR2 are MNHNY and SVGAGI (reference sequence). Trimming removed 5 bases at V and 4 bases at J, with 12 bases between. The CDR3 sequence is 14 residues long. In DNA form, the CDR3 reads TGTGCCAGCAGTCCGCCTCAGGGGAATCAGCCCCAGCATTTT. This sequence encodes CASSPPQGNQPQHF.

The gene calls are TRBV4-2 and TRBJ2-1; TRBD2 matches at 7 bases. Germline V CDR1 and CDR2: LGHNA, YNFKEQ. The CDR3 runs 19 residues. V was pared by 4 bases and J by 0 bases, with 15 bases of the junction left unmatched. The CDR3 sequence: CASSRPGALASSSYNEQFF. The CDR3 DNA reads TGTGCCAGCAGCCGGCCCGGAGCACTAGCGAGTAGCTCCTACAATGAGCAGTTCTTC.

This clone occurred once. V and J are TRBV3-1 (or the pseudogene TRBV3-2) and TRBJ1-2; no definite D call. The germline V gene has CDR1 LGHDT and CDR2 YNNKEL (reference sequence). V was shortened by 3 bases and J by 1 base, with 9 bases between the two germline ends. The CDR3 totals 14 residues. The CDR3 here is CASSHTVHNYGYTF. CDR3 DNA sequence: TGTGCCAGCAGCCACACAGTTCATAACTATGGCTACACCTTC.

V usage is TRBV5-6 and J usage is TRBJ2-1; D gene ambiguous. From germline, CDR1 is SGHDT and CDR2 YYEEEE. There are 14 residues in the CDR3. Trimming took 0 bases from V and 0 from J, leaving 4 bases between them. CDR3 loop: CASSLDSSYNEQFF. In DNA, the CDR3 is TGTGCCAGCAGCTTGGACAGCTCCTACAATGAGCAGTTCTTC.

CDR3 residues: CASTGAGAITQYF. CDR3 DNA: TGTGCCAGCACAGGCGCGGGAGCCATTACGCAGTATTTT. The chain uses TRBV6-5 and TRBJ2-3; 7 nucleotides agree with TRBD2. In germline, CDR1 is MNHEY, CDR2 SVGAGI. CDR3 size: 13 residues. Trimming at V came to 7 bases and at J to 8 bases, leaving 9 bases not matched to a gene.

Concerning this clone: The junction does not match germline at one end; this may be a read error. The chain has TRBV6-1 and TRBJ1-5, with 7 bases matching TRBD1. CDR1 MNHNS and CDR2 SASEGT come from the germline V gene. This CDR3 comprises 14 residues. CDR3 nucleotide sequence: TGTGCCAGCAGGGAAGGGGGCGCCGGGCAGCCCCAGCATTTT. Residues: CASREGGAGQPQHF.

The chain couples TRBV27 to TRBJ2-6, with 7 bases fitting TRBD1. Looked up from germline, CDR1 is MNHEY and CDR2 is SMNVEV (reference sequence). The CDR3 is 19 residues long. V dropped 2 bases and J dropped 0; count of bases not matched to a gene: 10. CDR3 loop: CASSLPPRGIPSGANVLTF. The CDR3, as DNA: TGTGCCAGCAGTTTACCACCCAGGGGGATTCCCTCTGGGGCCAACGTCCTGACTTTC.

V gene TRBV29-1 combines with J gene TRBJ2-7; possibly TRBD2 for D (6 bases). The V gene's germline CDR1 is SQVTM and CDR2 ANQGSEA. Deletions cut 3 bases from V and 2 bases from J, with 14 bases between. There are 14 residues in the CDR3. In DNA, the CDR3 is TGCAGCGTTGAGAACAAAGGCGGGACCTACGAGCAGTACTTC. Translated: CSVENKGGTYEQYF.

The chain employs TRBV19 and TRBJ2-3; 10 bases are shared with TRBD2. CDR1 is LNHDA and CDR2 is SQIVND in the germline V gene (reference sequence). This CDR3 has 16 amino acids. V shed 3 bases and J 4 bases; nucleotides not matched to a gene: 7. CDR3 DNA: TGTGCCAGTAGTATGGGTAGCGGGAGGTCTGCAGATACGCAGTATTTT. As protein: CASSMGSGRSADTQYF. Combining the CDR3 with reference TRBV19 and TRBJ2-3 gives the whole variable domain DGGITQSPKYLFRKEGQNVTLSCEQNLNHDAMYWYRQDPGQGLRLIYYSQIVNDFQKGDIAEGYSVSREKKESFPLTVTSAQKNPTAFYLCASSMGSGRSADTQYFGPGTRLTVL.

V is TRBV4-2 and J is TRBJ1-1, with 7 bases that match TRBD1. The J segment lost 7 bases and the V segment lost 6 bases, leaving 8 bases of the junction unmatched. The germline V gene has CDR1 LGHNA and CDR2 YNFKEQ. CDR3 length: 13 amino acids. Here the CDR3 reads CASRRTGVGEAFF. CDR3 DNA sequence: TGTGCCAGCAGGCGCACAGGGGTCGGTGAAGCTTTCTTT.

The chain carries TRBV29-1 and TRBJ2-1; 13 bases line up with TRBD2. This CDR3 has 13 residues. The germline V gene encodes CDR1 SQVTM and CDR2 ANQGSEA. Trimming at V came to 6 bases and at J to 5 bases, leaving 1 base not matched to a gene. CDR3 sequence reads: CSVGTSGNNEQFF. The DNA for the CDR3 is TGCAGCGTCGGGACTAGCGGGAACAATGAGCAGTTCTTC.

The V gene is TRBV28, the J gene TRBJ1-2; no firm D call. The CDR3 has 13 amino acids. The germline CDR1 and CDR2 sequences are MDHEN and SYDVKM. V lost 7 bases to trimming and J lost 3 bases, with 12 bases between them. This CDR3 is CASNWIRDYGYTF. The DNA for the CDR3 is TGTGCCAGCAACTGGATCCGGGACTATGGCTACACCTTC.

This clone has only a few counts. The rearrangement joins TRBV7-9 to TRBJ2-7; the D gene is possibly TRBD2 (5 bases). This CDR3 is built from 13 residues. Trimming pared 5 bases from V and 2 bases from J, leaving 10 bases between. The germline CDR1 and CDR2 sequences are SEHNR and FQNEAQ (reference sequence). DNA for the CDR3: TGTGCCAGCAGCCGGTCCGGGGCCTACGAGCAGTACGTC. Residues: CASSRSGAYEQYV.

The table lists this clone with a few counts. The rearrangement links TRBV7-9 to TRBJ1-1, with 12 bases aligning to TRBD1. The V segment lost 6 bases and the J segment 2 bases; nucleotides outside the gene matches: 4. This CDR3 is built from 15 residues. The germline V gene encodes CDR1 SEHNR and CDR2 FQNEAQ (reference sequence). CDR3 bases: TGTGCCAGCAGGGCCGGGACAGGGGGCAACACTGAAGCTTTCTTT. Encoded protein: CASRAGTGGNTEAFF.

The rearrangement joins TRBV2 to TRBJ1-5, with a possible D match to TRBD1 (6 bases). Between the trimmed V and J ends, which lost 4 bases and 3 bases, there was a span of 7 bases. The CDR3 is made up of 13 amino acids. CDR1 SNHLY and CDR2 FYNNEI come from the germline V gene. The CDR3 DNA reads TGTGCCAGCAGTGCAGGGGACAATCAGCCCCAGCATTTT. Residues: CASSAGDNQPQHF.

This chain uses TRBV30 with TRBJ1-6; D might be TRBD1 (6 bases). Germline assignment: CDR1 GTSNPN and CDR2 SVGIG (reference sequence). The CDR3 is made up of 17 amino acids. The germline V and J ends were trimmed by 3 bases and 0 bases, with 15 bases remaining between them. The CDR3: CAWRHWDTSSYNSPLHF. Written as DNA, the CDR3 is TGTGCCTGGAGGCACTGGGACACCAGCTCCTATAATTCACCCCTCCACTTT.

About this clone itself: Other DNA sequences in the same sample also yield this CDR3. This CDR3 reads CSADRGNTEAFF. CDR3 bases: TGCAGCGCGGACAGGGGGAACACTGAAGCTTTCTTT. This rearrangement joins TRBV29-1 to TRBJ1-1; TRBD1 matches 9 bases. CDR1 is SQVTM and CDR2 is ANQGSEA in the germline V gene. Trimming at V came to 7 bases and at J to 1 base, leaving 1 base not matched to a gene. The CDR3 is 12 amino acids.

V gene TRBV18 combines with J gene TRBJ2-5, with D perhaps TRBD2 (6 bases). The CDR3 is 13 amino acids. The germline CDR1 and CDR2 sequences are KGHSH and LQKENI. The V gene lost 6 bases and the J gene lost 6 bases, with 14 bases spanning the gap. The CDR3 here is CASSPQLAQTQYF. CDR3 DNA sequence: TGTGCCAGCTCCCCTCAACTAGCACAGACCCAGTACTTC.

This clone was seen a single time. The rearrangement links TRBV28 to TRBJ2-3; 7 positions agree with TRBD2. Looked up from germline, CDR1 is MDHEN and CDR2 is SYDVKM. This CDR3 contains 15 residues. V trimming: 3 bases; J trimming: 7 bases; junction bases outside the gene matches: 10. CDR3 region: CASSFGREAINTQYF. The CDR3 nucleotides read TGTGCCAGCAGTTTCGGCCGGGAGGCCATAAATACGCAGTATTTT.

This rearrangement joins TRBV27 to TRBJ2-7, with TRBD1 matching over 8 bases. V shed 6 bases, J shed 7 bases, and the junction held 11 bases outside the gene matches. Germline V gene lookup returns CDR1 MNHEY and CDR2 SMNVEV (reference sequence). The CDR3 sequence is 14 residues long. The CDR3 DNA reads TGTGCCAGCAGACCACAGGGGGGCCGAAGGGAGCAGTACTTC. Amino acid sequence: CASRPQGGRREQYF.

The chain recombines TRBV5-1 with TRBJ2-1; 12 bases match TRBD2. After removal of 6 bases from V and 4 bases from J, the junction contained 5 bases not matched to a gene. The CDR3 has 15 residues. Germline lookup yields CDR1 SGHRS and CDR2 YFSETQ. CDR3 residues: CASTSGRADYNEQFF. The CDR3 nucleotides are TGCGCCAGCACTAGCGGGAGGGCCGATTACAATGAGCAGTTCTTC.

The chain uses TRBV19 and TRBJ1-1; D is ambiguous. CDR3 length: 15 amino acids. Per germline, CDR1 LNHDA and CDR2 SQIVND (reference sequence). Trimming pared 5 bases from V and 5 bases from J, leaving 18 bases between. The CDR3 DNA reads as TGTGCCAGTAGTCCTGGGTTGAGGGAGAGAACTGAAGCTTTCTTT. The encoded protein is CASSPGLRERTEAFF.

V and J are TRBV3-1 (or the pseudogene TRBV3-2) and TRBJ2-5; 8 bases line up with TRBD2. The germline V gene has CDR1 LGHDT and CDR2 YNNKEL (reference sequence). This CDR3 has 15 amino acids. V dropped 3 bases and J dropped 5; count of bases not matched to a gene: 8. Here the CDR3 DNA reads TGTGCCAGCAGCCAGAATAGCGGGACTGGCGAGACCCAGTACTTC. This sequence encodes CASSQNSGTGETQYF.